This T cell receptor (beta chain) appears in the sequencing data of a study of T cell repertoires in cytomegalovirus infection. A single record per CDR3 protein comes from TCRdb applying MiXCR to the reads. The sample lists 270,000 or so distinct CDR3 sequences; about a sixth were seen once. Looked up from germline, CDR1 is SGHTA and CDR2 is FQGNSA. The CDR3 sequence is 15 residues long. V lost 7 bases and J 3 bases, leaving 17 bases between the germline ends. V and J are TRBV7-2 and TRBJ2-3, with D possibly TRBD1 on 6 matching bases. This clonotype was obtained from a human donor in good health (CMV status not recorded). Some clones in this sample may be carry-over from other donors' samples. The sequenced material came from CD8+ T cells from PBMCs. CDR3 region: CASILGAATTDTQYF. Here the CDR3 DNA reads TGTGCCAGCATCCTGGGGGCGGCGACTACAGATACGCAGTATTTT.